This T cell receptor beta chain stems from a study of blood T cell repertoires in COVID-19. Across the study: There were acute and convalescent COVID-19 samples, and they came from the United States, Italy and Spain.

TCRdb's table, derived via immunoSEQ multiplex PCR, lists solely in-frame clones and lacks some. The sample carries over 200,000 clones, approximately 86% recorded once. Trimming removed 2 bases at V and 2 bases at J, with 13 bases between. CDR1 and CDR2 (germline): SGHTA, FQGNSA. The CDR3 runs 16 residues. The rearrangement joins TRBV7-2 to TRBJ1-5; D unclear. The TCR comes from a human donor in a cohort sampled during active COVID-19. The sample consisted of peripheral blood. This CDR3 is CASSLSFSGGNQPQHF. In DNA, the CDR3 is TGTGCCAGCAGCTTATCTTTTTCCGGGGGCAATCAGCCCCAGCATTTT.